This TCR beta chain was captured by sequencing in a study of shared clonotypes between healthy human individuals. Study-level background: The plates for each donor numbered three CD4 naive, three CD4 memory, two CD8 naive and one CD8 memory.

Points on this clone: As yet, its antigen is unknown.

Terminally differentiated effector memory CD45RA+ cells were excluded from the naive CD8 cells, which were CD45RO-negative and positively selected for CCR7. Donors were healthy HIV-negative adults without recent acute infections or vaccinations. The donors, all of them Caucasian adults, lived in Nashville, Tennessee. The method was immunoSEQ multiplex PCR; TCRdb's version includes in-frame clones alone and lacks a portion of them. The table records around 2,100,000 clones, about 94% of them present only once. Notes on the study in general: What rarefaction showed was incomplete sorted-subset sequencing despite large depth.

The clonotype originates from a man between 18 and 29 years old in good health. What was sequenced was naive CD8+ T cells sorted from blood.

Here the CDR3 DNA reads TGTGCCAGCAGCGTCTCCGGGGGGCCGAGTATGAACACTGAAGCTTTCTTT. Residues: CASSVSGGPSMNTEAFF. The V call is TRBV9, the J call TRBJ1-1, with D possibly TRBD1 on 6 matching bases. In germline, CDR1 is SGDLS, CDR2 YYNGEE. Trimming shortened V by 2 bases and J by 0 bases, and 17 bases separated the two germline ends. This CDR3 spans 17 amino acids.